The following is a T cell receptor beta chain sequence with its context. Antigen specificity is unknown. The CDR3 covers 16 residues. Trimming removed 5 bases from V and 2 bases from J; junction bases left unmatched: 10. Germline V gives CDR1 MNHEY, CDR2 SVGAGI. The data originate from a study of blood T cells in healthy people across ages. Study conclusions and caveats: Diversity of TCR beta per million T cells declined in a roughly linear way with age. The long-lived group displayed more naive CD4+ cells, plus higher diversity, than the aged donors did.

Next came a second PCR, run for about 6 to 11 cycles, which used a sample-barcoded 5' primer along with a J-beta primer mix. TCRdb reprocessed the 5' RACE reads with MiXCR, giving one entry per CDR3 protein. The data show about a million distinct CDR3 sequences, with about 48% seen just once and about an eighth held by the top ten. Sequences were obtained from blood. This chain links TRBV6-5 with TRBJ2-7; 9 bases match TRBD2. The clonotype originates from a man between 25 and 39 years old in good health. CDR3 nucleotide sequence: TGTGCCAGCAGTCGACCAGCGGGGGGCAGAACCTACGAGCAGTACTTC. Amino acids: CASSRPAGGRTYEQYF.